Following are 9 T cell receptor beta chains from one sample sequenced in a study of blood T cell repertoires in COVID-19 (dated by TCRdb to the early 2020s). The method behind the library was the immunoSEQ multiplex PCR assay. TCRdb provides this immuneACCESS table in a form limited to in-frame rearrangements. Some clones are lacking; in checked studies, under half of them reflect an unresolved V gene, and why the rest are absent is not known. Across this sample there are some 520,000 clones, with roughly nine tenths seen only once. The top ten clonotypes cover about 0.91% of the sample. Sample: peripheral blood. The source of these receptors is a man aged 18 to 29 with COVID-19, enrolled during active disease.

The V and J genes are TRBV6-6 and TRBJ1-1; D is undetermined. V was pared by 0 bases and J by 6 bases, with 11 bases between. The CDR3 runs 14 residues. CDR1 and CDR2 (germline): MNHNY, SVGAGI (reference sequence). The CDR3 nucleotides read TGTGCCAGCAGTTACTCGATTGGCGGTTCTGAAGCTTTCTTT. It codes for CASSYSIGGSEAFF.

The V and J genes are TRBV11-2 and TRBJ1-5; D is unclear. Trimming took off 3 bases at V and 3 bases at J, with 6 bases between the two ends. In germline, CDR1 is SGHAT, CDR2 FQNNGV. The CDR3 length is 13 residues. CDR3 sequence reads: CASSLRNNQPQHF. CDR3 sequence (DNA): TGTGCCAGCAGCTTGCGGAACAATCAGCCCCAGCATTTT.

CDR3 protein: CASSQAVTGELFF. The CDR3, as DNA: TGTGCCAGCAGTCAAGCGGTCACCGGGGAGCTGTTTTTT. This chain uses TRBV27 with TRBJ2-2; possibly TRBD2 for D (5 bases). V lost 5 bases to trimming and J lost 4 bases, with 8 bases between them. Germline V gives CDR1 MNHEY, CDR2 SMNVEV (reference sequence). This CDR3 is built from 13 residues.

V gene TRBV5-1 combines with J gene TRBJ2-1, with 10 nucleotides matching TRBD2. With 3 bases clipped from V and 2 bases from J, the junction kept 2 bases outside the gene matches. CDR1 is SGHRS and CDR2 is YFSETQ in the germline V gene. The CDR3 totals 15 residues. The CDR3 DNA reads TGCGCCAGCAGCTCTAGCGGGAGTACCTACAATGAGCAGTTCTTC. It encodes CASSSSGSTYNEQFF.

The J gene is TRBJ2-1, the V gene TRBV24-1, with TRBD2 matching over 9 bases. Trimming at V came to 5 bases and at J to 2 bases, leaving 12 bases not matched to a gene. The CDR3 is made up of 18 amino acids. Germline V gives CDR1 KGHDR, CDR2 SFDVKD. CDR3 sequence reads: CATSVSAPSGRTYNEQFF. As DNA, the CDR3 is TGTGCCACCAGTGTTTCAGCACCAAGCGGGAGGACCTACAATGAGCAGTTCTTC.

Only a few counts were recorded for this clone. The chain employs TRBV7-2 and TRBJ2-1, with 7 bases fitting TRBD2. This CDR3 has 16 amino acids. Germline V lookup: CDR1 SGHTA, CDR2 FQGNSA. Trimming took 1 base from V and 3 from J; bases not matched to a gene: 6. The CDR3 spells CASSLVAGANYNEQFF. The CDR3 DNA reads as TGTGCCAGCAGCTTAGTTGCGGGAGCCAACTACAATGAGCAGTTCTTC.

This chain joins TRBV24-1 and TRBJ2-3, with 8 bases identical to TRBD1. V dropped 9 bases and J dropped 4; count of bases not matched to a gene: 14. CDR1 and CDR2 (germline): KGHDR, SFDVKD. CDR3 length equals 16 residues. CDR3 sequence (DNA): TGTGCCACCGGGACCCCGGCAGGGGGCATCGCAGATACGCAGTATTTT. This gives the protein CATGTPAGGIADTQYF.

The chain couples TRBV11-2 to TRBJ2-7; possible D gene TRBD2, 5 bases. This CDR3 is 11 amino acids long. CDR1 and CDR2 (germline): SGHAT, FQNNGV. Trimming shortened V by 7 bases and J by 3 bases, and 7 bases separated the two germline ends. The CDR3 spells CASKRDYEQYF. The CDR3 DNA reads as TGTGCCAGCAAGAGGGACTACGAGCAGTACTTC.

The chain employs TRBV5-4 and TRBJ2-2; D may be TRBD1 (6 bases). This CDR3 has 15 residues. From germline, CDR1 is SGHNT and CDR2 YYREEE (reference sequence). The V end lost 4 bases, the J end lost 2 bases, and 12 bases lay between the germline ends. The CDR3 here is CASSRWTANTGELFF. CDR3 bases: TGTGCCAGCAGCCGGTGGACAGCTAACACCGGGGAGCTGTTTTTT.